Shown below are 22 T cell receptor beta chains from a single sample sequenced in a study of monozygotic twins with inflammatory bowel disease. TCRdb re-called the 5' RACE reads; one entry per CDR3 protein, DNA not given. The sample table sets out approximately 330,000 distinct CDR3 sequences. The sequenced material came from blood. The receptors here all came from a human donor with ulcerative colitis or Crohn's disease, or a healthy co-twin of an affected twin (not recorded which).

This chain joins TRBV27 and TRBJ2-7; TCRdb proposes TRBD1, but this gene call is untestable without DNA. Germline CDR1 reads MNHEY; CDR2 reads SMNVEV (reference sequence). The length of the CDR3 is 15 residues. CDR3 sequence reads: CASSPGQGIPYEQYF.

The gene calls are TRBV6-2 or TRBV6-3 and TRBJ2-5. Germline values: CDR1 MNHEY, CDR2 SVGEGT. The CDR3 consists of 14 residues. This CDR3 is CASSKTKIQETQYF.

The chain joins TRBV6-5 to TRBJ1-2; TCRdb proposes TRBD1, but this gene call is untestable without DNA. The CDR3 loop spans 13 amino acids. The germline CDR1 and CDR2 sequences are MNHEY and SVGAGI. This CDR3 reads CASSPDRAGGNTF.

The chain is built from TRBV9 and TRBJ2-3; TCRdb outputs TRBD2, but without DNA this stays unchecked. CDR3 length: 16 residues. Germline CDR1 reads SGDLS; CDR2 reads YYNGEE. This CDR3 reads CASSGNLAGVGDTQYF. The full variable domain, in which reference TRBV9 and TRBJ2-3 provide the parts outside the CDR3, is DSGVTQTPKHLITATGQRVTLRCSPRSGDLSVYWYQQSLDQGLQFLIQYYNGEERAKGNILERFSAQQFPDLHSELNLSSLELGDSALYFCASSGNLAGVGDTQYFGPGTRLTVL.

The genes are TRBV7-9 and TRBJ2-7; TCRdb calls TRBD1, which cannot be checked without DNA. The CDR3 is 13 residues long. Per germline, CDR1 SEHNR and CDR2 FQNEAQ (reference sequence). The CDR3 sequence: CASSQEGENEQYF.

The CDR3 reads CASSGTRDTQYF. The J gene is TRBJ2-3, the V gene TRBV12-3 or TRBV12-4; absent DNA, TCRdb's TRBD1 call cannot be checked. The CDR3 is made up of 12 amino acids.

This chain's CDR3 is CASSLVGLAGPQETQYF. The rearrangement joins TRBV5-1 to TRBJ2-5; TCRdb's D gene call, TRBD2, goes unchecked for lack of DNA. CDR3 size: 17 residues. Looked up from germline, CDR1 is SGHRS and CDR2 is YFSETQ.

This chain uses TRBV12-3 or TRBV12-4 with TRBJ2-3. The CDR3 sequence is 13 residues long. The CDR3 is CASNKGITDTQYF.

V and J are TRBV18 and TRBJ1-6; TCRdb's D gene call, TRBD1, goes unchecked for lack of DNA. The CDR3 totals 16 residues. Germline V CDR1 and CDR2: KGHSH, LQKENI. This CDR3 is CASSTAKQGGRSPLHF. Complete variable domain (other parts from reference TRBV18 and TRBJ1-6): NAGVMQNPRHLVRRRGQEARLRCSPMKGHSHVYWYRQLPEEGLKFMVYLQKENIIDESGMPKERFSAEFPKEGPSILRIQQVVRGDSAAYFCASSTAKQGGRSPLHFGNGTRLTVT.

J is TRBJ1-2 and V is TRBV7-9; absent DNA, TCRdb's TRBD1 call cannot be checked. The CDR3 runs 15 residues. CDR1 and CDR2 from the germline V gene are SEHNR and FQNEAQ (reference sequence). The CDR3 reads CASSQGQGINYGYTF.

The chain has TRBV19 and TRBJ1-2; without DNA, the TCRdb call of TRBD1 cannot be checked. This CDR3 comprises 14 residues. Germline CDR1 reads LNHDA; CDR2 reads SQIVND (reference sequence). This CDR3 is CASINQGASYGYTF.

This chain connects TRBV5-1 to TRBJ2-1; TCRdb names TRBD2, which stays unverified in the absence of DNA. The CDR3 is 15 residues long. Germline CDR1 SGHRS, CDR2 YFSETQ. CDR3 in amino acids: CASIPLAGGPNEQFF. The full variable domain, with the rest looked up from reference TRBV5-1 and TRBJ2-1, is KAGVTQTPRYLIKTRGQQVTLSCSPISGHRSVSWYQQTPGQGLQFLFEYFSETQRNKGNFPGRFSGRQFSNSRSEMNVSTLELGDSALYLCASIPLAGGPNEQFFGPGTRLTVL.

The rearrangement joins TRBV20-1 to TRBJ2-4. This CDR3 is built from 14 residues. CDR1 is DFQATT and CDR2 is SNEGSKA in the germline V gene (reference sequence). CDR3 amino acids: CSAASEPAKNIQYF.

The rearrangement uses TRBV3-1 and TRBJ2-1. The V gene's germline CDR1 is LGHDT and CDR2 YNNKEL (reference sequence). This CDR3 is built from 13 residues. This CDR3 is CASSQGSSFEQFF.

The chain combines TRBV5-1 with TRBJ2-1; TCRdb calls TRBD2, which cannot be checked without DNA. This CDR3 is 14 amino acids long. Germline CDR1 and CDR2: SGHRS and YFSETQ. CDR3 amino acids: CASSRTSGYNEQFF.

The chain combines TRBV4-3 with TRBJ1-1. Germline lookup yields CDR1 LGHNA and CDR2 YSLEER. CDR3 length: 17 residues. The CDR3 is CASSQSSLAVRSPEAFF.

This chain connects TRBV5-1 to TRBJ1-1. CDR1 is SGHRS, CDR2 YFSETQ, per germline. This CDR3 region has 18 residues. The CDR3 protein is CASRREPPPRAMNTEAFF. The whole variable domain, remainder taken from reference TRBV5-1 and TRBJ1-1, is KAGVTQTPRYLIKTRGQQVTLSCSPISGHRSVSWYQQTPGQGLQFLFEYFSETQRNKGNFPGRFSGRQFSNSRSEMNVSTLELGDSALYLCASRREPPPRAMNTEAFFGQGTRLTVV.

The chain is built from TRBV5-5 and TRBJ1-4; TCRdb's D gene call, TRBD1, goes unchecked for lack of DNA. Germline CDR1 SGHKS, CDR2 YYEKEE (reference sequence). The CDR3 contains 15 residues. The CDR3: CASSLDRGQVEKLFF. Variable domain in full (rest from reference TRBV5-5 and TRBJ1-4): DAGVTQSPTHLIKTRGQQVTLRCSPISGHKSVSWYQQVLGQGPQFIFQYYEKEERGRGNFPDRFSARQFPNYSSELNVNALLLGDSALYLCASSLDRGQVEKLFFGSGTQLSVL.

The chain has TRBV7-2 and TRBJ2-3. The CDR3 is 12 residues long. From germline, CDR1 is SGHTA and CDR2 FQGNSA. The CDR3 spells CASTLGTDTQYF.

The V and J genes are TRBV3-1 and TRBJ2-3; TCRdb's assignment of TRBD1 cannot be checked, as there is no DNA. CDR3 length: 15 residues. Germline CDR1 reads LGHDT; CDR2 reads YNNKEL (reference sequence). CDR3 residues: CASSPQGPGRDTQYF.

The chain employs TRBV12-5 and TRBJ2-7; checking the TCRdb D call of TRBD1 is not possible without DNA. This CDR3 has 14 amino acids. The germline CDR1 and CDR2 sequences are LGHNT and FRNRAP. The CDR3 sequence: CASGLDPPGTEQYF.

CDR3 protein: CASSSGTRSYEQYF. The chain combines TRBV11-2 with TRBJ2-7; absent DNA, TCRdb's TRBD1 call cannot be checked. The germline V gene encodes CDR1 SGHAT and CDR2 FQNNGV. The CDR3 runs 14 residues.